Listed here is a single T cell receptor beta chain. Its antigen remains unidentified. Libraries were prepared by immunoSEQ multiplex PCR; TCRdb keeps only in-frame clonotypes and omits some of them. This sample carries about half a million clones, about 85% of them seen once, and the ten largest clones take about 13%. The record originates from a study of shared clonotypes between healthy human individuals. Study-wide results and caveats: It was expected that sequencing depth would affect clonotype sharing among donors.

CDR3 size: 13 residues. Germline lookup yields CDR1 MDHEN and CDR2 SYDVKM. Trimming pared 5 bases from V and 3 bases from J, leaving 10 bases between. Sequences were obtained from PBMCs. The TCR was taken from a woman aged 40-49 years in good health. Some clones in this sample may be carry-over from other donors' samples. This rearrangement joins TRBV28 to TRBJ1-1; no definite D call. CDR3 sequence: CASSKKAYTEAFF. The CDR3 DNA reads as TGTGCCAGCAGTAAAAAAGCGTACACTGAAGCTTTCTTT.